Here is one TCR beta chain with its context. Germline CDR1 is KGHSH and CDR2 is LQKENI. The CDR3 is 18 amino acids. V lost 0 bases and J lost 0, with 14 bases in between. This record comes from a study of blood T cell repertoires in COVID-19. Overall study: Some COVID-19 samples were acute and others convalescent; all came from the United States, Italy and Spain.

The table came from immunoSEQ multiplex PCR; TCRdb's copy has only in-frame clones and leaves some out. The data contain some 100,000 clones, just under 90% of them singletons. The source material was peripheral blood. The receptor was derived from a human donor in a cohort sampled during active COVID-19. V and J are TRBV18 and TRBJ1-4; D call uncertain. The CDR3 loop reads CASSPPGVLTATNEKLFF. As DNA, the CDR3 is TGTGCCAGCTCACCACCGGGAGTTTTAACCGCAACTAATGAAAAACTGTTTTTT.